This TCR beta chain emerged from a study of CD8 T cells in Susac syndrome. Study-wide results and caveats: As acknowledged by the study, its TCR sequencing and HLA analysis included a relatively small number of individuals.

With random hexamers, about 0.5 to 1 ug RNA was reverse transcribed. TCRdb re-called the immunoSEQ multiplex PCR reads through MiXCR, storing one row per CDR3 protein. The sample records approximately 94,000 distinct CDR3 sequences, around 95% being singletons. A remark on this clonotype: No antigen is known for it.

Susac syndrome patients met recently defined diagnostic criteria for definite or probable disease. The CDR3 is made up of 15 amino acids. The V gene's germline CDR1 is MDHEN and CDR2 SYDVKM. Trimming removed 3 bases from V and 9 bases from J; junction bases left unmatched: 9. The clonotype originates from a human donor with Susac syndrome. Sequencing was performed on CD8+ T cells from PBMCs. This rearrangement joins TRBV28 to TRBJ2-1; 9 bases match TRBD1. In DNA, the CDR3 is TGTGCCAGCAGTTTTAGGGGGACAGGGTTTGGTGAGCAGTTCTTC. Its translation: CASSFRGTGFGEQFF.